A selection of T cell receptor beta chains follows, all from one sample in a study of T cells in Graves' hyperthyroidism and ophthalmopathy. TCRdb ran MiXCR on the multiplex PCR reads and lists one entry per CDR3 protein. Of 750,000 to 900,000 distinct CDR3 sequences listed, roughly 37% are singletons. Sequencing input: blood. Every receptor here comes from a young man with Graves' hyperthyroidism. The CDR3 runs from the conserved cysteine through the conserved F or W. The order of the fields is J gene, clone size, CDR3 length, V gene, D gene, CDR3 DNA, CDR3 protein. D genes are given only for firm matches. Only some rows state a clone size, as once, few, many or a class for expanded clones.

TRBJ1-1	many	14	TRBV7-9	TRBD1	TGTGCCAGCAGCCCCGGACAGGGACCCACTGAAGCTTTCTTT	CASSPGQGPTEAFF
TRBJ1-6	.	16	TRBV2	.	TGTGCCAGCAGCGACCCCGGGGACGGTCTAAATTCACCCCTCCACTTT	CASSDPGDGLNSPLHF
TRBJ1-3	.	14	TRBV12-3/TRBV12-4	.	TGTGCCTCCCAGCAGGGCTCATCTGGAAACACCATATATTTT	CASQQGSSGNTIYF
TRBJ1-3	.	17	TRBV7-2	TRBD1	TGTGCCAGCAGCACTTCTACAGGGGACAGTCCTGGAAACACCATATATTTT	CASSTSTGDSPGNTIYF
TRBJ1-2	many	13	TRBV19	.	TGTGCCACCATCGGACAGCGAAACTATGGCTACACCTTC	CATIGQRNYGYTF
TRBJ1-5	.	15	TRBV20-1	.	TGCAGTGCTAGAGAATCCGGGCGGCGGGATCAGCCCCAGCATTTT	CSARESGRRDQPQHF
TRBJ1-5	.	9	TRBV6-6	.	TGTGCCAGCAGTCAACACCAGCATTTT	CASSQHQHF
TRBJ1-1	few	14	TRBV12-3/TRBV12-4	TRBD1	TGTGCCAGCACCCTCTACCAGGGGGGCACTGAAGCTTTCTTT	CASTLYQGGTEAFF
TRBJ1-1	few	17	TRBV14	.	TGTGCCAGCAGCCAAGATATCGGGCTTCCTATGAACACTGAAGCTTTCTTT	CASSQDIGLPMNTEAFF
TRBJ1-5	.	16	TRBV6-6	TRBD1	TGTGCCAGCAGCCCCGGGGCAGGGGGCTACAATCAGCCCCAGCATTTT	CASSPGAGGYNQPQHF
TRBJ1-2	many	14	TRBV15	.	TGTGCCACCAGCAGAGATGCGGGGCCCTATGGCTACACCTTC	CATSRDAGPYGYTF
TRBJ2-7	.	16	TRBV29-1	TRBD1	TGCAGCGTTACGGGAATAGGGACAGCTGGGGCCAACGAGCAGTACTTC	CSVTGIGTAGANEQYF
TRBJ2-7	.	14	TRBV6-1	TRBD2	TGTGCCAGCAGTGTGACTAGCGGGAAAGACGGGCAGTACTTC	CASSVTSGKDGQYF
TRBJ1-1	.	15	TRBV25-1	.	TGTGCCAGCAGTCCCGAGGGACGGAGGTTTGTGAAAGCTTTCTTT	CASSPEGRRFVKAFF
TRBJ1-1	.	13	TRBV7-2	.	TGTGCCAGCAGCTTAGCGGAAAACACTGAAGCTTCCTTT	CASSLAENTEASF
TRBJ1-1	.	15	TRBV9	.	TGTGCCAGCAGCGTAGTTTCAGACGGGAACACTGAAGCTTTCTTT	CASSVVSDGNTEAFF
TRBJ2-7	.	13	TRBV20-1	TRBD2	TGCAGTGCCCCGACTAGCGCTCCCTACGAGCAGTACTTC	CSAPTSAPYEQYF
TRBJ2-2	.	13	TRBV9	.	TGTGCCAGCAGCGTAGTCCATACCGGGGAGCTGTTTTTT	CASSVVHTGELFF
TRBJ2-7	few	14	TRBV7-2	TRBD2	TGTGCCAGCAGCTTAAGCCTAGCGGGAGACGAGCAGTACTTC	CASSLSLAGDEQYF
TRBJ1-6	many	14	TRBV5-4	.	TGTGCCAGCAGCTTGGTACAGGACAATTCACCCCTCCACTTT	CASSLVQDNSPLHF
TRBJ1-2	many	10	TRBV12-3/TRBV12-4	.	TGTGCCAGCGGAAGTGGAGGCTACACCTTC	CASGSGGYTF
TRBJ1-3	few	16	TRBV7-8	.	TGTGCCAGCAGGGGGAGGGACGGACGCTCTGGAAACACCATATATTTT	CASRGRDGRSGNTIYF
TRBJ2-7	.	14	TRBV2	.	TGTGCCAGCAGCGAAGGTCTTTTGGCCTACGAGCAGTACTTC	CASSEGLLAYEQYF
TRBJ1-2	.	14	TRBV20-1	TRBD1	TGCAGTGCTAAACGCCGACAGGGGCACTATGGCTACACCTTC	CSAKRRQGHYGYTF
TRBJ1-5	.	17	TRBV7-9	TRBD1	TGTGCCAGCAGCTTAGCGGCCGGGACAGGGACGGGCCAGCCCCAGCATTTT	CASSLAAGTGTGQPQHF
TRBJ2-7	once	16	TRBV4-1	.	TGCGCCAGCAGCCAAGAAGGTGGCCAGGCCGCCTACGAGCAGTACTTC	CASSQEGGQAAYEQYF
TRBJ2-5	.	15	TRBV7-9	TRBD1	TGTGCCAGCAGCCCCAGGACAGGCAAGGGGGAGACCCAGTACTTC	CASSPRTGKGETQYF
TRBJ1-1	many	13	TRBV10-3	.	TGTGCCATCAGTGAGGACGTGAACACTGAAGCTTTCTTT	CAISEDVNTEAFF
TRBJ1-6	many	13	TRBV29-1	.	TGCAGCGTCAAGAGGGGGGCTGATTCACCCCTCCACTTT	CSVKRGADSPLHF
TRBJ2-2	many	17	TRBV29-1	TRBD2	TGCAGCGCCCGGGCCGGACTAGCGGGAGCTTGGACCGGGGAGCTGTTTTTT	CSARAGLAGAWTGELFF
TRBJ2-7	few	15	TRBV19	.	TGTGCCAGTAGTATATCCCATCTGAAGACCTACGAGCAGTACTTC	CASSISHLKTYEQYF
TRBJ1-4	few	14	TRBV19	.	TGTGCCAGTAGTATAGGCAGTGCTAATGAAAAACTGTTTTTT	CASSIGSANEKLFF
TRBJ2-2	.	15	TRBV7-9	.	TGTGCCAGCAGCAGGCCCAGCGCGAACACCGGGGAGCTGTTTTTT	CASSRPSANTGELFF
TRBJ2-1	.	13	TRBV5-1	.	TGCGCCAGCAGCTTGACAGGATACAATGAGCAGTTCTTC	CASSLTGYNEQFF
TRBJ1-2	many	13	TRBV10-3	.	TGTGCCATCAGAACCGGGACTCTTAATGGCTACACCTTC	CAIRTGTLNGYTF
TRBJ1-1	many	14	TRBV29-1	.	TGCAGCGCCGACCGGGGCAGAACGAACACTGAAGCTTTCTTT	CSADRGRTNTEAFF
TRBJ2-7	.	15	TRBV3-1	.	TGTGCCAGCAGCCCGGATGATGGCGTCACCTACGAGCAGTACTTC	CASSPDDGVTYEQYF
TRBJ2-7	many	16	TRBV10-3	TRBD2	TGTGCCATCAGTGAAGGGACTAGCGGACTCTCCTACGAGCAGTACTTC	CAISEGTSGLSYEQYF
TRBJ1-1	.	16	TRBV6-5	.	TGTGCCAGCAGCGCAGCCCCGACAGTACTGAACACTGAAGCTTTCTTT	CASSAAPTVLNTEAFF
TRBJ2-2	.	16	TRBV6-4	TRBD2	TGTGCCAGCAGCAAAGGACTAGCGGGAGAAAACGGGGAGCTGTTTTTT	CASSKGLAGENGELFF
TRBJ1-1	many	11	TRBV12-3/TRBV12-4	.	TGTGCCAGCAGCCTAGGACAGCAAGCTTTCTTT	CASSLGQQAFF
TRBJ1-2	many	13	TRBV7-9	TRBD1	TGTGCCAGCAGAGACAGGGACGCCTATGGCTACACCTTC	CASRDRDAYGYTF
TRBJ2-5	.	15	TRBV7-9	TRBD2	TGCGCCAGCAGCTCCGCTAGCGGGACTGGGGAGACCCAGTACTTC	CASSSASGTGETQYF
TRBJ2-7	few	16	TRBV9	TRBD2	TGTGCCAGCAGCCCCCGACTAGCGGGAGACTCCTACGAGCAGTACTTC	CASSPRLAGDSYEQYF
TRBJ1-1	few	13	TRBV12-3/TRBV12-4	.	TGTGCCAGCAGCCCCCACGGGCCCACTGAAGCTTTCTTT	CASSPHGPTEAFF
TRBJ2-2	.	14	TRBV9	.	TGTGCCAGCAGCCAAGGATCTGGGACCGGGGAGCTGTTTTTT	CASSQGSGTGELFF
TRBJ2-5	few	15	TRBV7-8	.	TGTGCCAGCAGCTTAGTGCCCCGCGGAGCTGAGACCCAGTACTTC	CASSLVPRGAETQYF
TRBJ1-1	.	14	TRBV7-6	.	TGTGCCTGCAGCTTGAGGGAAACGAACACTGAAGCTTTCTTT	CACSLRETNTEAFF
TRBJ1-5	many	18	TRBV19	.	TGTGCCAGTAGTCTGTTCGTCGACAGGCTCAAGATGGGCCAGCCCCAGCATTTT	CASSLFVDRLKMGQPQHF
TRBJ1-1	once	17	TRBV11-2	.	TGTGCCAGCAGCTTAGACCTACCGGGACACCCGAAGACTGAAGCTTTCTTT	CASSLDLPGHPKTEAFF
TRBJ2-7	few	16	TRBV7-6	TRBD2	TGTGCCAGCAGCCCGATCTGGGGAGCGGGGGTAAACGAGCAGTACTTC	CASSPIWGAGVNEQYF
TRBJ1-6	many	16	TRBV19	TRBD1	TGTGCCAGTAGTACCGACCGGGGGACAGGGGATTCACCCCTCCACTTT	CASSTDRGTGDSPLHF
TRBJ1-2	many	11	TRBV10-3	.	TGTGCCATCATTGGAACCTGGGGCTACACCTTC	CAIIGTWGYTF
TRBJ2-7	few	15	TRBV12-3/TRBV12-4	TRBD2	TGTGCCAGCAGGCAGGGACTAGCGGTATCCTACGAGCAGTACTTC	CASRQGLAVSYEQYF
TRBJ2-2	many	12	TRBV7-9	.	TGTGCCAGCAGCCACGCGACCGGGGAGCTGTTTTTT	CASSHATGELFF
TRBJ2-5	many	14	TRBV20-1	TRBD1	TGCAGTGCTAACAGGGGATCGGTAGGGGAGACCCAGTACTTC	CSANRGSVGETQYF
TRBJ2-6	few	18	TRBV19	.	TGTGCCAGTAGTATCGTCCGGGGGGCTGAGGCTGGGGCCAACGTCCTGACTTTC	CASSIVRGAEAGANVLTF
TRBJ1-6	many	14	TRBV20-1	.	TGCAGTGCTAGTCCAGCACCTGGAGGCTCACCCCTCCACTTT	CSASPAPGGSPLHF
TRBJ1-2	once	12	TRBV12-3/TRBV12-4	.	TGTGCCAGCAGGACAGAGGGCACTGGCTACACCTTC	CASRTEGTGYTF